Following are 32 T cell receptor beta chains from one sample sequenced in a study of CD4 T cells in relation to SARS-CoV-2 and coronaviruses. Assay: immunoSEQ multiplex PCR; the TCRdb copy retains only in-frame clones and omits some. The table has roughly 36,000 clones, around 85% seen once. The source material was memory CD4+ T cells from PBMCs. These receptors all stem from an adult with COVID-19.

The chain combines TRBV29-1 with TRBJ2-5, with D tentatively TRBD1 (5 bases). The germline V gene has CDR1 SQVTM and CDR2 ANQGSEA. With 7 bases removed from V and 4 bases from J, the gap between germline ends came to 13 bases. CDR3 length: 12 amino acids. In DNA, the CDR3 is TGCAGCGGACAGACCGATGGAGAGACCCAGTACTTC. Residues: CSGQTDGETQYF. Full variable domain (remainder filled in from reference TRBV29-1 and TRBJ2-5): SAVISQKPSRDICQRGTSLTIQCQVDSQVTMMFWYRQQPGQSLTLIATANQGSEATYESGFVIDKFPISRPNLTFSTLTVSNMSPEDSSIYLCSGQTDGETQYFGPGTRLLVL.

V usage is TRBV5-1 and J usage is TRBJ2-3, with no clear D. CDR3 length equals 14 residues. Germline V gene lookup returns CDR1 SGHRS and CDR2 YFSETQ. Trimming left V 3 bases short and J 3 bases short, with 11 bases between. In DNA form, the CDR3 reads TGCGCCAGCAGCTACTCCTCCGGTACAGATACGCAGTATTTT. Amino acid sequence: CASSYSSGTDTQYF.

V gene TRBV20-1 combines with J gene TRBJ2-5; TRBD2 is a possible D gene (5 bases). The V end was cut by 7 bases, the J end by 0 bases, with 6 bases between. Germline CDR1 is DFQATT and CDR2 is SNEGSKA (reference sequence). This CDR3 comprises 11 residues. The CDR3 nucleotides read TGCAGTGGGGAGTACCAAGAGACCCAGTACTTC. Translated: CSGEYQETQYF.

The chain couples TRBV2 to TRBJ2-5, with 7 bases that match TRBD2. Germline-derived CDR1 and CDR2 are SNHLY and FYNNEI. J gave up 0 bases and V 2 bases, and 0 bases lay outside the gene matches. The CDR3 covers 14 residues. The CDR3 DNA follows: TGTGCCAGCAGTGAACTAGCGGACCAAGAGACCCAGTACTTC. Protein sequence: CASSELADQETQYF.

This rearrangement joins TRBV3-1 (or the pseudogene TRBV3-2) to TRBJ2-7; D call uncertain. This CDR3 has 11 residues. The ends were cut back, 1 base at V and 6 bases at J, with 4 bases in the middle. CDR1 and CDR2 from the germline V gene are LGHDT and YNNKEL (reference sequence). The CDR3 nucleotides read TGTGCCAGCAGCCAAGTGGGCGAGCAGTACTTC. This encodes CASSQVGEQYF.

The CDR3 bases are TGCAGCGTGGCGAGCGGGTTGTACAATGAGCAGTTCTTC. Translation: CSVASGLYNEQFF. The rearrangement links TRBV29-1 to TRBJ2-1; weak D call: TRBD2 (6 bases). CDR1 SQVTM and CDR2 ANQGSEA come from the germline V gene. The germline V and J ends were trimmed by 6 bases and 4 bases, with 13 bases remaining between them. The CDR3 sequence is 13 residues long.

The V and J genes are TRBV27 and TRBJ2-4; either TRBD1 or TRBD2 may supply D (5 bases each). Germline V gene lookup returns CDR1 MNHEY and CDR2 SMNVEV (reference sequence). The CDR3 contains 15 residues. Trimming pared 4 bases from V and 6 bases from J, leaving 16 bases between. The CDR3: CASSSPSRGSNIQYF. The CDR3 nucleotides read TGTGCCAGCAGTTCCCCGTCCCGGGGCTCAAACATTCAGTACTTC.

V usage is TRBV27 and J usage is TRBJ1-5, with 9 nucleotides matching TRBD1. CDR3 length: 14 amino acids. Losses at the gene ends were 2 bases for V and 5 bases for J; bases not matched to a gene: 1. Per the germline V gene, CDR1 is MNHEY and CDR2 is SMNVEV (reference sequence). In DNA, the CDR3 is TGTGCCAGCAGTTTAGGGACAGGGCATCAGCCCCAGCATTTT. Translation gives CASSLGTGHQPQHF.

The rearrangement joins TRBV6-6 to TRBJ2-3; D remains unclear. The CDR3 totals 13 residues. With 7 bases removed from V and 4 bases from J, the gap between germline ends came to 12 bases. The germline CDR1 and CDR2 sequences are MNHNY and SVGAGI (reference sequence). The DNA for the CDR3 is TGTGCCAGCAAGGACCGGGTGCCAGATACGCAGTATTTT. It translates to CASKDRVPDTQYF.

The chain uses TRBV7-2 and TRBJ1-2; D is possibly TRBD1 (6 bases). V was clipped by 5 bases and J by 8 bases, with 12 bases between them. Per germline, CDR1 SGHTA and CDR2 FQGNSA. The CDR3 loop spans 12 amino acids. The DNA of the CDR3 is TGTGCCAGCAGCCGCACAGGGTTCGGCTACACCTTC. This codes for CASSRTGFGYTF.

V and J are TRBV11-2 and TRBJ1-2, with D uncertain. Germline lookup yields CDR1 SGHAT and CDR2 FQNNGV. CDR3 length equals 14 residues. V lost 2 bases to trimming and J lost 6 bases, with 13 bases between them. The CDR3 DNA reads as TGTGCCAGCAGCTTAAACCCTAAAGGCGATGGCTACACCTTC. Translation gives CASSLNPKGDGYTF.

The chain uses TRBV4-1 and TRBJ2-5; D possibly corresponds to TRBD2 (6 bases). Trimming cost V 4 bases and J 5 bases, with 14 bases left between them. The CDR3 is 14 amino acids. Germline CDR1 MGHRA, CDR2 YSYEKL. CDR3: CASSLTGLRETQYF. In nucleotides, the CDR3 is TGCGCCAGCAGCCTTACGGGACTGAGGGAGACCCAGTACTTC.

The chain links TRBV10-3 to TRBJ2-7; 8 bases match TRBD1. J gave up 7 bases and V 4 bases, and 12 bases lay outside the gene matches. Germline V CDR1 and CDR2: ENHRY, SYGVKD. This CDR3 region has 15 residues. The CDR3 region is CAISARADRAEEQYF. Here the CDR3 DNA reads TGTGCCATCAGTGCTCGGGCGGACAGGGCGGAGGAGCAGTACTTC.

The J gene is TRBJ1-2, the V gene TRBV7-2; D call uncertain. The length of the CDR3 is 13 residues. The V gene lost 4 bases and the J gene lost 2 bases, with 8 bases spanning the gap. CDR1 and CDR2 from the germline V gene are SGHTA and FQGNSA. The CDR3 DNA is TGTGCCAGCAGCTCCGGGAGAAACTATGGCTACACCTTC. It translates to CASSSGRNYGYTF. Drawing the rest from reference TRBV7-2 and TRBJ1-2, the complete variable domain is GAGVSQSPSNKVTEKGKDVELRCDPISGHTALYWYRQSLGQGLEFLIYFQGNSAPDKSGLPSDRFSAERTGGSVSTLTIQRTQQEDSAVYLCASSSGRNYGYTFGSGTRLTVV.

The genes are TRBV21-1 and TRBJ1-3; the table's D gene call, TRBD1, was not cross checked with the DNA. TRBV21-1 is marked as a pseudogene. The length of the CDR3 is 17 residues. CDR3 protein: CASTRRWGRLPGNTIYF. The CDR3 DNA reads as TGTGCCAGCACTCGAAGGTGGGGCAGGCTCCCTGGAAACACCATATATTTT.

The gene calls are TRBV25-1 and TRBJ2-5, with TRBD1 matching over 8 bases. CDR1 is MGHDK, CDR2 SYGVNS, per germline. The CDR3 is 16 amino acids. Trimming removed 8 bases from V and 5 bases from J; junction bases left unmatched: 16. The CDR3 nucleotides are TGTGCCAGCTCCCTCGGGGGCAGGGGGCGCGGGGAGACCCAGTACTTC. This gives the protein CASSLGGRGRGETQYF.

The chain has TRBV5-6 and TRBJ2-3; TRBD2 matches 7 bases. V shed 4 bases and J 2 bases; nucleotides not matched to a gene: 7. CDR3 size: 15 residues. The germline gives CDR1 SGHDT, CDR2 YYEEEE. Written as DNA, the CDR3 is TGTGCCAGCAGCCGACTAGCTGAACACACAGATACGCAGTATTTT. Translated, it gives CASSRLAEHTDTQYF. The variable domain in full, with the rest retrieved from reference TRBV5-6 and TRBJ2-3, is DAGVTQSPTHLIKTRGQQVTLRCSPKSGHDTVSWYQQALGQGPQFIFQYYEEEERQRGNFPDRFSGHQFPNYSSELNVNALLLGDSALYLCASSRLAEHTDTQYFGPGTRLTVL.

The J gene is TRBJ2-5, the V gene TRBV7-6; D is ambiguous. Germline V CDR1 and CDR2: SGHVS, FNYEAQ. The CDR3 spans 18 residues. Trimming removed 1 base at V and 5 bases at J, with 23 bases between. The CDR3 DNA is TGTGCCAGCAGCTTAGAGGATCTTTTTCTAGGCCGGAGTGAGACCCAGTACTTC. Protein product: CASSLEDLFLGRSETQYF.

This sequence joins TRBV18 and TRBJ2-7; unclear D gene. The CDR3 extends over 13 amino acids. V shed 2 bases and J shed 6 bases, with 11 bases lying between them. Germline V gives CDR1 KGHSH, CDR2 LQKENI. The DNA of the CDR3 is TGTGCCAGCTCACCAACAAGGCAGACCGAGCAGTACTTC. Its translation: CASSPTRQTEQYF.

This sequence joins TRBV18 and TRBJ2-3; 9 positions agree with TRBD1. Trimming at V came to 6 bases and at J to 3 bases, leaving 7 bases not matched to a gene. Germline assignment: CDR1 KGHSH and CDR2 LQKENI. The CDR3 length is 15 residues. The CDR3 spells CASSTGTGRTDTQYF. The DNA for the CDR3 is TGTGCCAGCTCGACCGGGACAGGGAGGACAGATACGCAGTATTTT.

V is TRBV9 and J is TRBJ1-6; the match to TRBD1 covers 9 bases. CDR1 SGDLS and CDR2 YYNGEE come from the germline V gene. With V trimmed by 0 bases and J by 6 bases, 7 bases remained unmatched. CDR3 length: 17 residues. The chain's CDR3 is CASSVGGQGGGNSPLHF. The DNA for the CDR3 is TGTGCCAGCAGCGTAGGGGGACAGGGAGGTGGTAATTCACCCCTCCACTTT.

The chain couples TRBV11-3 to TRBJ2-3, with D possibly matching TRBD2 (6 bases). This CDR3 is 13 amino acids long. V shed 1 base and J shed 5 bases, with 7 bases lying between them. Germline CDR1 reads SGHNT; CDR2 reads YENEEA. The CDR3 loop reads CASSLAAGDTQYF. DNA of the CDR3: TGTGCCAGCAGCTTAGCAGCGGGAGATACGCAGTATTTT.

The V and J genes are TRBV9 and TRBJ2-3; tentatively, D is TRBD2 (7 bases). Germline-derived CDR1 and CDR2 are SGDLS and YYNGEE. Between the trimmed V and J ends, which lost 5 bases and 4 bases, there was a span of 23 bases. CDR3 length: 17 residues. CDR3 coding DNA: TGTGCCAGCAGAAGGACGCCCGGGGGGCGGGTTTCAGATACGCAGTATTTT. Protein sequence: CASRRTPGGRVSDTQYF.

J is TRBJ2-7 and V is TRBV18, with TRBD1 identical over 7 bases. The CDR3 contains 15 residues. Germline CDR1 reads KGHSH; CDR2 reads LQKENI. Trimming removed 0 bases from V and 5 bases from J; junction bases left unmatched: 7. Here the CDR3 DNA reads TGTGCCAGCTCACCACCCCGACAGGGATTCCACGAGCAGTACTTC. Amino acid sequence: CASSPPRQGFHEQYF.

J is TRBJ2-1 and V is TRBV19, with D perhaps matching TRBD2 (6 bases). Trimming left V 7 bases short and J 7 bases short, with 14 bases between. CDR3 length: 13 amino acids. Germline V CDR1 and CDR2: LNHDA, SQIVND (reference sequence). CDR3 sequence reads: CASISGSSNEQFF. CDR3 coding DNA: TGTGCCAGTATATCCGGGAGCTCGAATGAGCAGTTCTTC.

This rearrangement joins TRBV28 to TRBJ1-5; D gene ambiguous. Trimming pared 4 bases from V and 3 bases from J, leaving 13 bases between. CDR3 length: 15 residues. Germline V gene data show CDR1 as MDHEN and CDR2 as SYDVKM. The CDR3 bases are TGTGCCAGCAGTTCCCCCCGGAGGGTCAATCAGCCCCAGCATTTT. It specifies CASSSPRRVNQPQHF. The full variable domain, completed using reference TRBV28 and TRBJ1-5, is DVKVTQSSRYLVKRTGEKVFLECVQDMDHENMFWYRQDPGLGLRLIYFSYDVKMKEKGDIPEGYSVSREKKERFSLILESASTNQTSMYLCASSSPRRVNQPQHFGDGTRLSIL.

The V call is TRBV5-1, the J call TRBJ2-5, with a tentative D call TRBD1 (5 bases). Germline V gives CDR1 SGHRS, CDR2 YFSETQ. The CDR3 sequence is 14 residues long. Trimming cost V 0 bases and J 3 bases, with 9 bases left between them. In DNA form, the CDR3 reads TGCGCCAGCAGCTTGGTGCAGGGTGAAGAGACCCAGTACTTC. This translates into CASSLVQGEETQYF.

The chain combines TRBV24-1 with TRBJ1-5, with 9 bases that match TRBD1. Germline V gives CDR1 KGHDR, CDR2 SFDVKD. V was pared by 3 bases and J by 7 bases, with 9 bases of the junction left unmatched. The CDR3 runs to 16 residues. The CDR3 DNA is TGTGCCACCAGTGATGCGGGGACAGGGAGGCACCAGCCCCAGCATTTT. It translates to CATSDAGTGRHQPQHF.

The gene calls are TRBV4-1 and TRBJ2-2, with 16 bases lining up with TRBD2. The CDR3 loop spans 17 amino acids. Germline CDR1 and CDR2: MGHRA and YSYEKL. J gave up 7 bases and V 6 bases, and 8 bases lay outside the gene matches. The CDR3 spells CASRLGLAGGWRGELFF. CDR3 DNA sequence: TGCGCCAGCAGATTGGGACTAGCGGGAGGGTGGCGCGGGGAGCTGTTTTTT.

The rearrangement joins TRBV5-4 to TRBJ2-6; 9 positions agree with TRBD1. This CDR3 is built from 18 residues. Germline CDR1 is SGHNT and CDR2 is YYREEE (reference sequence). Germline trimming cut 3 bases from V and 1 base from J; bases unmatched to any gene: 8. The CDR3, as DNA: TGTGCCAGCAGCTACCATCCGGGACAGGGATCTGGGGCCAACGTCCTGACTTTC. It codes for CASSYHPGQGSGANVLTF.

The chain joins TRBV30 to TRBJ2-3; D possibly corresponds to TRBD2 (6 bases). The CDR3 runs to 15 residues. The V gene lost 0 bases and the J gene lost 9 bases, with 19 bases spanning the gap. CDR1 and CDR2 from the germline V gene are GTSNPN and SVGIG (reference sequence). In nucleotides, the CDR3 is TGTGCCTGGAGTGTCGGGACTTCATTGGTGGTGACGCAGTATTTT. It encodes CAWSVGTSLVVTQYF.

The chain carries TRBV6-6 and TRBJ1-5, with 10 bases matching TRBD1. With V trimmed by 6 bases and J by 5 bases, 4 bases remained unmatched. Germline V gene sequence: CDR1 MNHNY, CDR2 SVGAGI (reference sequence). CDR3 length equals 14 residues. The CDR3 loop is CASRGGTGDQPQHF. CDR3 nucleotides: TGTGCCAGCAGGGGCGGGACAGGGGATCAGCCCCAGCATTTT.